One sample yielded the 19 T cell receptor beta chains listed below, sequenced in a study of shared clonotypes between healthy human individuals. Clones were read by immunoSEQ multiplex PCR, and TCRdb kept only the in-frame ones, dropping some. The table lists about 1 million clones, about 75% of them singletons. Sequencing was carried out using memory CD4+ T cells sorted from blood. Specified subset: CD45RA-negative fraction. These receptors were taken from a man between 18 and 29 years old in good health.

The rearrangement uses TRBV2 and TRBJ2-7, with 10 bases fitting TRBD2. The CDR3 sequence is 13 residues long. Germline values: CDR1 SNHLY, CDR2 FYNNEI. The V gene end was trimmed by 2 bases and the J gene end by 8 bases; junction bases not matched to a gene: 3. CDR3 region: CASSETLAGKQYF. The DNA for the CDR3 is TGTGCCAGCAGTGAAACACTAGCGGGAAAGCAGTACTTC.

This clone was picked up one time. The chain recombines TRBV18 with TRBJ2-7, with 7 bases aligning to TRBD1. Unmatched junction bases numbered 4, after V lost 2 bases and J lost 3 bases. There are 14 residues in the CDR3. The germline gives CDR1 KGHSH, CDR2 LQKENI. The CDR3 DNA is TGTGCCAGCTCACCAACGGGACAGAACTACGAGCAGTACTTC. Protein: CASSPTGQNYEQYF.

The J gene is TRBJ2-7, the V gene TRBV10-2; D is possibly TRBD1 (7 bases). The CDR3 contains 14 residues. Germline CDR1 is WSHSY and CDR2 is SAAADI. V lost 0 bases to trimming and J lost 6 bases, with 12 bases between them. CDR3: CASSESHQGGEQYF. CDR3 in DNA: TGCGCCAGCAGTGAGTCACACCAGGGGGGCGAGCAGTACTTC.

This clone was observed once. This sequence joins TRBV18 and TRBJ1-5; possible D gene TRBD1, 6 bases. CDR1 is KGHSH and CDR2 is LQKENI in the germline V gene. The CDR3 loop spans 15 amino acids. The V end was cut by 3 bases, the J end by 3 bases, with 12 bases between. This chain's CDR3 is CASSPQDSFNQPQHF. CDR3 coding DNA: TGTGCCAGCTCACCGCAGGACAGCTTCAATCAGCCCCAGCATTTT.

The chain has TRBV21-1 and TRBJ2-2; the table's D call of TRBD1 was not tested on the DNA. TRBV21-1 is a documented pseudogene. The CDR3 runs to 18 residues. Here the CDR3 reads CASSKVQGDRRWSGELFF. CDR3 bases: TGTGCCAGCAGCAAAGTTCAGGGCGACAGGCGTTGGTCCGGGGAGCTGTTTTTT.

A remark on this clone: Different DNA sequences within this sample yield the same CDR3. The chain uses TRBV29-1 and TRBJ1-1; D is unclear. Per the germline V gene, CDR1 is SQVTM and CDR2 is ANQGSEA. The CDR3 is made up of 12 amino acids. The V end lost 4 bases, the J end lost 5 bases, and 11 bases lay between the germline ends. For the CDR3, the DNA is TGCAGCGTTGTCGAGGGAGGGACTGAAGCTTTCTTT. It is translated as CSVVEGGTEAFF.

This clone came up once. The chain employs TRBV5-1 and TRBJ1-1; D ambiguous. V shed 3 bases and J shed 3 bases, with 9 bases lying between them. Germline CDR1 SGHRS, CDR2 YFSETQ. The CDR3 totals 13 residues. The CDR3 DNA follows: TGCGCCAGCAGCTCGGAGAGCTACACTGAAGCTTTCTTT. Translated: CASSSESYTEAFF.

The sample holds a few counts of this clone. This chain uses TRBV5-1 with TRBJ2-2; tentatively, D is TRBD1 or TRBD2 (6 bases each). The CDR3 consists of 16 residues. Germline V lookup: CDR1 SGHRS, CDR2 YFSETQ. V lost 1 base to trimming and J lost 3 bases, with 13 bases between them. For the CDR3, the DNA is TGCGCCAGCAGCTTGTCGGGCGGGACATACACCGGGGAGCTGTTTTTT. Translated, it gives CASSLSGGTYTGELFF.

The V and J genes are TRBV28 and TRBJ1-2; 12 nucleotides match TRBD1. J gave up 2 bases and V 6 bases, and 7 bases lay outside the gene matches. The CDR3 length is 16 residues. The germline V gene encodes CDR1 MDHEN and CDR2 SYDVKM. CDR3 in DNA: TGTGCCAGCAGGCAGGGGGGGACAGGGGGCAACTATGGCTACACCTTC. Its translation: CASRQGGTGGNYGYTF.

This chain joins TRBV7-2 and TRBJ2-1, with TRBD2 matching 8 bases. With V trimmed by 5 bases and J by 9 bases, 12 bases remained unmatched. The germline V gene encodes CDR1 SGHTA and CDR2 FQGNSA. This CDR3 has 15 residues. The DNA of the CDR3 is TGTGCCAGCAGCCAGCCGGGACTAGTGAGAGTTGAGCAGTTCTTC. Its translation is CASSQPGLVRVEQFF.

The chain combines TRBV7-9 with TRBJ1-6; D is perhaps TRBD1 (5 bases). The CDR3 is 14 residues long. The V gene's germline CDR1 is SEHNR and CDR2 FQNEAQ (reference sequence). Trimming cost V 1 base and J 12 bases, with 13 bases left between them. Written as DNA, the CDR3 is TGTGCCAGCAGCTTAGATGGTGAGGGGTTACCCCTCCACTTT. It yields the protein CASSLDGEGLPLHF. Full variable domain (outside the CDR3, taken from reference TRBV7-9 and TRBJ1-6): DTGVSQNPRHKITKRGQNVTFRCDPISEHNRLYWYRQTLGQGPEFLTYFQNEAQLEKSRLLSDRFSAERPKGSFSTLEIQRTEQGDSAMYLCASSLDGEGLPLHFGNGTRLTVT.

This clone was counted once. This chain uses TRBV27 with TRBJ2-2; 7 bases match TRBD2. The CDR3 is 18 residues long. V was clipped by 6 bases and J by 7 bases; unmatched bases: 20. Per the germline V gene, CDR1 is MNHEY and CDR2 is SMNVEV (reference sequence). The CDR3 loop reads CASSSRIRTREEHGELFF. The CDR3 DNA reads TGTGCCAGCAGCTCGAGGATCAGGACTAGGGAGGAACACGGGGAGCTGTTTTTT.

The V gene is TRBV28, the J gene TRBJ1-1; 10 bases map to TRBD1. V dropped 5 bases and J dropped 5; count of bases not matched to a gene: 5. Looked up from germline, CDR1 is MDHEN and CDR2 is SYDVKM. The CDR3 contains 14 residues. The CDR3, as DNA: TGTGCCAGCAGTCTGGACAGGGGGGCAACTGAAGCTTTCTTT. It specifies CASSLDRGATEAFF. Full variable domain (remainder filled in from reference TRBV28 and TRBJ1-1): DVKVTQSSRYLVKRTGEKVFLECVQDMDHENMFWYRQDPGLGLRLIYFSYDVKMKEKGDIPEGYSVSREKKERFSLILESASTNQTSMYLCASSLDRGATEAFFGQGTRLTVV.

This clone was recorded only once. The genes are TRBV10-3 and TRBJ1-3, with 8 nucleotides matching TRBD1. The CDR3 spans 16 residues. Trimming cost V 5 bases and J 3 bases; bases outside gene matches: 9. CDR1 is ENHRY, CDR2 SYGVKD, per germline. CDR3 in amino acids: CAISPGGRADGNTIYF. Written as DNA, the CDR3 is TGTGCCATCAGTCCAGGGGGCAGAGCGGATGGAAACACCATATATTTT.

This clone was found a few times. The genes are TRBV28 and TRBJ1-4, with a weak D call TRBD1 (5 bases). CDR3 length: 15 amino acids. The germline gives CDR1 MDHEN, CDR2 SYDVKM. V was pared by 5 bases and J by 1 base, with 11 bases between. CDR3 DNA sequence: TGTGCCAGCAGTACAGGCGGAGGAACTAATGAAAAACTGTTTTTT. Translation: CASSTGGGTNEKLFF.

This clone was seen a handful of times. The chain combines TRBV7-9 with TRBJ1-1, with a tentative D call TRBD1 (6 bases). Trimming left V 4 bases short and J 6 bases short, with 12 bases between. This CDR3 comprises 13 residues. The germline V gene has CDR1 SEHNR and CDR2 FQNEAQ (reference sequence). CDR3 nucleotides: TGTGCCAGCAGCTCAGAGGCAGGGGCTGAAGCTTTCTTT. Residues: CASSSEAGAEAFF.

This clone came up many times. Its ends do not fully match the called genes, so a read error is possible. The CDR3 protein is CASSSETIRQGMDF. In nucleotides, the CDR3 is TGCGCCAGCAGCTCGGAAACCATTCGACAGGGTATGGACTTC. The chain carries TRBV5-1 and TRBJ2-7; 7 bases line up with TRBD1. Per the germline V gene, CDR1 is SGHRS and CDR2 is YFSETQ. The CDR3 spans 14 residues.

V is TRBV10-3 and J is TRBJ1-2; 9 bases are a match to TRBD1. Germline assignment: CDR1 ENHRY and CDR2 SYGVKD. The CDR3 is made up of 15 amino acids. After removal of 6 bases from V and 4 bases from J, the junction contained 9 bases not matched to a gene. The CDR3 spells CAISPSDRGSYGYTF. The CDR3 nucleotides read TGTGCCATCAGCCCCTCGGACAGGGGAAGCTATGGCTACACCTTC.

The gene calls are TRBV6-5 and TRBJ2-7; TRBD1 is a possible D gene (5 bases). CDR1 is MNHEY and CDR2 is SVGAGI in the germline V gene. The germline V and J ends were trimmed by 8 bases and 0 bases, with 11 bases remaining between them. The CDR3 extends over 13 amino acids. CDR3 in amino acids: CASVPGISYEQYF. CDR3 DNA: TGTGCCAGCGTTCCAGGGATCTCCTACGAGCAGTACTTC.